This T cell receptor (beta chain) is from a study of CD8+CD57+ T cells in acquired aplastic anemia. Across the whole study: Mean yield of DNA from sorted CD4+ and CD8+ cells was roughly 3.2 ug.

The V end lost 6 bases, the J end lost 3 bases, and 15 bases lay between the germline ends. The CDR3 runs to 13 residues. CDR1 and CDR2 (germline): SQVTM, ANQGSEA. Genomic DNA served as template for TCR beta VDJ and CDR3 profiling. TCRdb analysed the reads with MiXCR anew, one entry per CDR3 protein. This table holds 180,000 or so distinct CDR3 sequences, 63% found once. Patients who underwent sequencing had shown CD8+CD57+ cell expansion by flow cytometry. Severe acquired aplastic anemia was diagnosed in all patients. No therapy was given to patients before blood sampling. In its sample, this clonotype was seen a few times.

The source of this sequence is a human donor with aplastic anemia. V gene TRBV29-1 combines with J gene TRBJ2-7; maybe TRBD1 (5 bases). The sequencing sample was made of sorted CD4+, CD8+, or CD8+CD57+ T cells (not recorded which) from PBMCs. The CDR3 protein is CSVRQTSDYEQYF. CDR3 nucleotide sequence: TGCAGCGTGAGACAGACTTCAGACTACGAGCAGTACTTC.